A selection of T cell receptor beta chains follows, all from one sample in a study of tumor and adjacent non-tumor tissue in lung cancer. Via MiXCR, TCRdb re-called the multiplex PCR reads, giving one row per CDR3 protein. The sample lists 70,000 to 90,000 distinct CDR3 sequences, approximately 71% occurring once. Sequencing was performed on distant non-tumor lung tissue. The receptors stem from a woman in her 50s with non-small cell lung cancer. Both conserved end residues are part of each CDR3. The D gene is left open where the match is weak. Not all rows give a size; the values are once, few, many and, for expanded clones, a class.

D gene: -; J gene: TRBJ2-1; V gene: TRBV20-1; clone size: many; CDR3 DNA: TGCAGTGCTAGAAGTTATTTTGGGGACAATGAGCAGTTCTTC; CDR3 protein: CSARSYFGDNEQFF
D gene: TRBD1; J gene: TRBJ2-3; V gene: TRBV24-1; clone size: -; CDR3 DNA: TGTGCCACCAGTGACGCTGGGACAGAGAAGACCACAGATACGCAGTATTTT; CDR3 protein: CATSDAGTEKTTDTQYF
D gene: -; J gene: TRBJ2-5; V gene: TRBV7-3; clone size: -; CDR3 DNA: TGTGCCAGCAGCTTAGATACCGGATCAGCGGAGACCCAGTACTTC; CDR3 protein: CASSLDTGSAETQYF
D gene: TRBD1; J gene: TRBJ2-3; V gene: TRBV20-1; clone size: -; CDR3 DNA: TGCAGTGCGAAACAGGGGGCCCGAAGCACAGATACGCAGTATTTT; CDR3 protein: CSAKQGARSTDTQYF
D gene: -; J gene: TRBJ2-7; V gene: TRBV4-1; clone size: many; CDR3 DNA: TGCGCCAGCAGCCAAGATCGAGGACTCTCCTACGAGCAGTACTTC; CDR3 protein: CASSQDRGLSYEQYF
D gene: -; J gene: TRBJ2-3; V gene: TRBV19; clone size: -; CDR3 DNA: TGTGCCACCTTAGTTGGAGATACGCTGTACTTT; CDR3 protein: CATLVGDTLYF
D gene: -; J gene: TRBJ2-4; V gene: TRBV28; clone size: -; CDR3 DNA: TGTGCCAGTAGGCGGGGGCTTGTCAAAAACATTCAGTACTTC; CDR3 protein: CASRRGLVKNIQYF
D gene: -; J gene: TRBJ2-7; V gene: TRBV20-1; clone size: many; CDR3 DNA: TGCAGTGCTAGAGATCCCGGGGGTCCCTACGAGCAGTACTTC; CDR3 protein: CSARDPGGPYEQYF
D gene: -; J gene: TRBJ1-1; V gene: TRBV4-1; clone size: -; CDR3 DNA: TGCGCCAGCGGCCAAGATCTTTACAGGGTCGGCACTGAAGCTTTATTT; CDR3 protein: CASGQDLYRVGTEALF
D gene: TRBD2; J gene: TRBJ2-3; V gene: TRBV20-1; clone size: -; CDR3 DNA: TGCAATGCTAGAGAGACAAGCGGGGGCACAGATACGCAGTATTTT; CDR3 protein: CNARETSGGTDTQYF
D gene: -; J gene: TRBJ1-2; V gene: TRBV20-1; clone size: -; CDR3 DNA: TGCAGTGCTGGTAGAGGGGAGCTAACTAACTATGGCTACACCTTC; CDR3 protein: CSAGRGELTNYGYTF
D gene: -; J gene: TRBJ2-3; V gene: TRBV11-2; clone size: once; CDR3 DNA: TGTGACAGCAGCTATTTCGGCCAAGGCACGGATACGCAGTATTTT; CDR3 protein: CDSSYFGQGTDTQYF
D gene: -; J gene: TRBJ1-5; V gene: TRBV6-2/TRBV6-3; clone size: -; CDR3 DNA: TGTGCCAGCAGACCCGGGGGCGCCGACCAGCCCCAGCATTTT; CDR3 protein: CASRPGGADQPQHF
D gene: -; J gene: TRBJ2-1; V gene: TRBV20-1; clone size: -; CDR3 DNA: TGCAGTGCTAGAGGTCATTTTGGGGACAATGAGCAGTTCTTC; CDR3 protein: CSARGHFGDNEQFF
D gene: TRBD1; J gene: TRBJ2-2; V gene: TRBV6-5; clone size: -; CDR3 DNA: TGTGCCAGCAGTGACGGGACAGGGAACACCGGGGTGCTATTTTTT; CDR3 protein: CASSDGTGNTGVLFF
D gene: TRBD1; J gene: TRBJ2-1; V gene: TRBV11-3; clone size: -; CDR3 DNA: TGTGCCAGCAGCTCAGCAGGGGGCAATGAACAGTTCTTC; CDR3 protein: CASSSAGGNEQFF
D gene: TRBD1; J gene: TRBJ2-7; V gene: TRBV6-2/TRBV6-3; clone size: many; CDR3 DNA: TGTGCCAGCAGTAATAACAGGGGGCTCGGCGAGCAGTACTTC; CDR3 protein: CASSNNRGLGEQYF